This T cell receptor (beta chain) stems from a study of cytomegalovirus exposure and HLA in healthy donors. This clone was seen only a few times. As yet, its antigen is unknown. Study results and limitations: Exclusion as indistinguishable affected some V segments, including TRBV6-2 and TRBV6-3.

V shed 2 bases and J shed 1 base, with 9 bases lying between them. The CDR3 covers 15 residues. Germline V gene data show CDR1 as MNHEY and CDR2 as SVGAGI. A multiplex PCR was run with 60 Vbeta primers and 13 Jbeta primers. Clones were sequenced by immunoSEQ multiplex PCR, and TCRdb holds only the in-frame ones, with some missing. The profile covers 200,000 to 250,000 clones, with around 85% appearing a single time and about 1.2% taken by the ten largest. The genes are TRBV6-5 and TRBJ2-1; no clear D. The sequencing input was PBMCs. The clonotype was recovered from a human donor in good health. CDR3: CASSYTLVSYNEQFF. DNA for the CDR3: TGTGCCAGCAGTTACACCCTAGTGTCCTACAATGAGCAGTTCTTC.